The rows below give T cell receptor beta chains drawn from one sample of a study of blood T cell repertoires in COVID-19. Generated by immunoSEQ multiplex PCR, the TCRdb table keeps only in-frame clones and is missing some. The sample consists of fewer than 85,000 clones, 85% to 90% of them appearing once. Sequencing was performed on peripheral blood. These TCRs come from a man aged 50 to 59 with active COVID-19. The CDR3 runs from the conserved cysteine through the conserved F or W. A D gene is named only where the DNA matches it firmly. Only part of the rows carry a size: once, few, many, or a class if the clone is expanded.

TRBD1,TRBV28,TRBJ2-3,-,CASSLRGTGGDTQYF,TGTGCCAGCAGCCTCAGGGGGACGGGTGGAGATACGCAGTATTTT
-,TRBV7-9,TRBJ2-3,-,CASSMGRDGTDTQYF,TGTGCCAGCAGCATGGGGCGGGACGGCACAGATACGCAGTATTTT
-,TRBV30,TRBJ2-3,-,CAWSGGPDTQYF,TGTGCCTGGAGCGGGGGGCCGGATACGCAGTATTTT
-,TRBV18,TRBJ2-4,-,CASSPNKLIQYF,TGTGCCAGCTCACCAAACAAATTAATTCAGTACTTC
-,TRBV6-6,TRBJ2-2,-,CASSPNGGVNAGELFF,TGTGCCAGCAGTCCTAACGGGGGAGTTAACGCCGGGGAGCTGTTTTTT
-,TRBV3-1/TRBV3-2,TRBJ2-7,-,CASSHPRVSYEQYF,TGTGCCAGCAGCCACCCCAGGGTGAGCTACGAGCAGTACTTC
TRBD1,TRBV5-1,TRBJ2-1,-,CASRGGQGSYNEQFF,TGCGCCAGCAGAGGGGGACAGGGGAGTTACAATGAGCAGTTCTTC
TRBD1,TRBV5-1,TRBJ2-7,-,CASSATTGDTYEQYF,TGCGCCAGCAGCGCGACGACAGGGGACACCTACGAGCAGTACTTC
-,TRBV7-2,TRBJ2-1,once,CASSLAPGSYNEQFF,TGTGCCAGCAGCTTAGCGCCAGGGTCCTACAATGAGCAGTTCTTC
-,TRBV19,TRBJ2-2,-,CASRRTASTGELFF,TGTGCCAGTAGACGGACAGCTAGCACCGGGGAGCTGTTTTTT
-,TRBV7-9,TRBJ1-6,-,CASSLTQGSRNSPLHF,TGTGCCAGCAGCTTAACGCAGGGGTCGAGAAATTCACCCCTCCACTTT
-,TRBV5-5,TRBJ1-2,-,CASSLTTVYGYTF,TGTGCCAGCAGCTTGACCACGGTCTATGGCTACACCTTC
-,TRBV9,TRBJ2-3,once,CASSVGHSDSQYF,TGTGCCAGCAGCGTAGGACATTCGGACTCGCAGTATTTT
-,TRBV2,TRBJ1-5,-,CASGSRGNQPQHF,TGTGCCAGCGGAAGCAGGGGCAATCAGCCCCAGCATTTT
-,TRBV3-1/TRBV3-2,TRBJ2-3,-,CASSQEQGPDTQYF,TGTGCCAGCAGCCAAGAACAGGGCCCCGATACGCAGTATTTT
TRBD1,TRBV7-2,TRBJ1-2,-,CASSPGQAANYGYTF,TGTGCCAGCAGCCCGGGACAGGCGGCTAACTATGGCTACACCTTC
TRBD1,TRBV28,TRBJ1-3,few,CASSGYGTDDGNTIYF,TGTGCCAGCAGTGGTTACGGGACAGACGATGGAAACACCATATATTTT
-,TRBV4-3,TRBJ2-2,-,CASSQDPGLAESGELFF,TGCGCCAGCAGCCAAGATCCCGGTCTAGCTGAATCCGGGGAGCTGTTTTTT
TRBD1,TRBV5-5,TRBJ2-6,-,CASSRDRSLSGANVLTF,TGTGCCAGCAGCCGGGACAGGTCTTTGTCTGGGGCCAACGTCCTGACTTTC
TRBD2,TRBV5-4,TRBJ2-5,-,CASTNPSTSGRETQYF,TGTGCCAGCACCAACCCCTCCACTAGCGGGAGAGAGACCCAGTACTTC
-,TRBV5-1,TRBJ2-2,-,CASSIAVNTGELFF,TGCGCCAGCAGCATAGCGGTTAACACCGGGGAGCTGTTTTTT
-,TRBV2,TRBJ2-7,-,CASSEAQGYEQYF,TGTGCCAGCAGTGAAGCACAGGGCTACGAGCAGTACTTC
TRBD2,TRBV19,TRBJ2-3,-,CASSIELAGGRTDTQYF,TGTGCCAGTAGTATCGAACTAGCGGGAGGTCGCACAGATACGCAGTATTTT
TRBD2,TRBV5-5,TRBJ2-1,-,CASSRRPTGTSGSDYNEQFF,TGTGCCAGCAGCCGTAGGCCGACCGGGACTAGCGGGAGTGATTACAATGAGCAGTTCTTC
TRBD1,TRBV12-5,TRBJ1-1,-,CASGSPKPGQGLSTEAFF,TGTGCTAGTGGTTCCCCCAAACCGGGACAGGGGCTGAGCACTGAAGCTTTCTTT
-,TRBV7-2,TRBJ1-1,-,CAGRGDDTEAFF,TGTGCAGGGAGGGGGGATGACACTGAAGCTTTCTTT
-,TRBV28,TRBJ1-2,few,CASSRGQQGGYTF,TGTGCCAGCAGCCGAGGGCAGCAAGGCGGCTACACCTTC
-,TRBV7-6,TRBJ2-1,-,CASSLLGGINNEQFF,TGTGCCAGCAGCCTCCTTGGGGGGATAAACAATGAGCAGTTCTTC
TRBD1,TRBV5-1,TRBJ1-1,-,CASSSRNRGRNTEAFF,TGCGCCAGCAGCTCTCGCAACAGGGGGCGGAACACTGAAGCTTTCTTT
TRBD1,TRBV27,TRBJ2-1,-,CATSGDRAYNEQFF,TGTGCCACCTCAGGGGACAGAGCCTACAATGAGCAGTTCTTC
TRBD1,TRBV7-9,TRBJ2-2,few,CASSPRDRETGELFF,TGTGCCAGCAGCCCCCGGGACAGGGAAACCGGGGAGCTGTTTTTT
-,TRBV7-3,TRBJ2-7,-,CASSEGQPYEQYF,TGTGCCAGCTCGGAGGGACAGCCCTACGAGCAGTACTTC
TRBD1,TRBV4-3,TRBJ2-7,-,CASSQEYGTGGFYEQYF,TGCGCCAGCAGCCAAGAATACGGGACAGGGGGCTTCTACGAGCAGTACTTC
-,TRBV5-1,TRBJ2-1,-,CASSLDAGTASEQFF,TGCGCCAGCAGCTTGGACGCAGGAACCGCAAGTGAGCAGTTCTTC
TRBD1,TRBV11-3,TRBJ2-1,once,CASSLGDRGRGEQFF,TGTGCCAGCAGCTTAGGCGACAGGGGGAGAGGTGAGCAGTTCTTC
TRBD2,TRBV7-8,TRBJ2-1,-,CATRLAEFNEQFF,TGTGCCACCCGACTAGCGGAATTCAATGAGCAGTTCTTC
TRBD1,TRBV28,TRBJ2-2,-,CASSFPRQGGTGELFF,TGTGCCAGCAGTTTCCCCAGACAGGGGGGCACCGGGGAGCTGTTTTTT
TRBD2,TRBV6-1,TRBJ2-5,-,CASSEALAGPPGETQYF,TGTGCCAGCAGTGAAGCCCTAGCGGGACCCCCGGGGGAGACCCAGTACTTC
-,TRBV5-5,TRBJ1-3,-,CASSLDYTRGGNTIYF,TGTGCCAGCAGCTTGGATTACACCCGGGGAGGAAACACCATATATTTT
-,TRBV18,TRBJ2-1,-,CASSPGRDNEQFF,TGTGCCAGCTCACCGGGCAGGGATAATGAGCAGTTCTTC